The following is a T cell receptor (beta chain) sequence with its context. What it binds is not known. Terminally differentiated effector memory CD45RA+ cells were excluded from the naive CD8 cells, which were CD45RO-negative and positively selected for CCR7. These data originate in a study of shared clonotypes between healthy human individuals. General observations from the study: Generally, estimated richness proved larger in naive subsets than it did in memory subsets. Deeper or shallower sequencing was expected to change how clonotypes are shared among donors.

Sequencing was performed with immunoSEQ multiplex PCR; in TCRdb, only in-frame clones are kept and a portion is missing. The sample carries more than 2 million clones, about 95% recorded once. Sequencing was done on a sample of naive CD8+ T cells sorted from blood. The origin of this receptor is a man aged 18 to 30 in good health.

CDR3 in DNA: TGTGCCAGTACCCATCCCGAGGGACAGTTTACTAATGAAAAACTGTTTTTT. This translates into CASTHPEGQFTNEKLFF. The chain joins TRBV19 to TRBJ1-4, with 7 positions matching TRBD1. This CDR3 spans 17 amino acids. V shed 7 bases, J shed 2 bases, and the junction held 13 bases outside the gene matches. From germline, CDR1 is LNHDA and CDR2 SQIVND (reference sequence).